This TCR beta chain is from a study of shared clonotypes between healthy human individuals (dated by TCRdb to 2020 to 2021). Regarding the complete study: The cohort included a few men and two women between 18 and 49 years of age. For each donor, CD4 naive and CD4 memory were each given three plates, CD8 naive was given two plates, and CD8 memory was given one plate. The study deeply sequenced blood TCR repertoires of about 5 healthy adults to estimate repertoire size and the extent of clonotype sharing between individuals. Different laboratories and diverse techniques were used to prepare libraries and sequence TCR repertoires, to increase sequencing depth and limit assay-specific biases. Between about 0.85 and 8.9 billion PBMCs per donor were obtained by leukapheresis. General conclusions and limits of the study: Naive subsets generally had larger estimated clonotype richness than memory subsets did. Clonotypes shared by all four sorted-subset donors showed higher generation probabilities than non-shared clonotypes. The genetic and exposure-history diversity represented was limited by the small number of donors. Sampling was restricted to blood, and TCR repertoires in tissues likely differ from the TCR repertoires found in blood. Pairwise subsampling indicated that sequencing depth was expected to affect the degree of clonotype sharing among donors. Around 5.4% of naive CD4, roughly 3.5% of naive CD8, roughly 2.4% of memory CD4, and 0.4% of memory CD8 clonotypes were shared across four donors. Rarefaction of sorted-subset datasets indicated incomplete sequencing despite the large sequencing depth.

TCR CDR3 regions were amplified from genomic DNA by multiplex PCR using the deep immunoSEQ assay. Extracted genomic DNA from each cell subset was distributed evenly across all wells of several immunoSEQ 96-well plates, and each plate was treated as a replicate. For sorted subsets, around 0.2 ug of genomic DNA, equivalent to 25,000 to 35,000 T cell genomes, went into each replicate PCR. Purified libraries were measured with a Qubit 3.0 fluorometer, size-checked on a Bioanalyzer 2100, and measured again with the KAPA Library Quantification kit. Every immunoSEQ 96-well plate was sequenced on a dedicated single-read 150-cycle Illumina NextSeq 550 flow cell. As for how the authors treated the data: Because the immunoSEQ output included only junctional sequences and no quality scores, the filtering could not be the same as the filtering used for full-length reads. To assign V/J genes and CDR3, sequences were annotated against IMGT germline references using PyIR, a Python wrapper for IgBLAST v1.9. Reads were filtered out if the reads had weak V/J assignments (E-value above 1e-6), no CDR3, stop codons, out-of-frame junctions, or ambiguous translated residues. V3J clonotypes were defined by identical inferred V gene, J gene, and CDR3 amino acid sequence. Percentage overlap between repertoires was computed as shared unique clonotypes divided by the size of the smaller repertoire. Three approaches were used to assess repertoire richness: RTK rarefaction, the Chao1 estimator, and Recon v2.1 estimates of unobserved clonotypes. Generation probabilities were computed with OLGA for all TCRbeta clonotypes obtained by the gDNA method from four donors. The table was pulled from immuneACCESS by TCRdb, which kept in-frame rearrangements only. Such tables lose some clones; where checked, under half of the loss comes from unresolved V genes, and the rest has no known cause. The V and J calls and clone size were taken over from that table, and D and trimming were inferred from the DNA. The sample data list around 1.1 million clones, and more than 75% of these were observed just once. Roughly 0.65% of the sample is in the top ten clones.

The donors were healthy, HIV-negative adults with no recently reported acute infections or vaccinations. Every donor was a Caucasian adult residing in Nashville, Tennessee, USA. Magnetic negative selection was used to enrich CD4+ T cells, after which naive cells were positively selected on CD45RA and the negative fraction became the memory subset. After blood collection by leukapheresis, PBMCs were isolated using Ficoll-Histopaque density gradient centrifugation and then cryopreserved in the vapor phase of liquid nitrogen. Analytical flow cytometry was used to check the purity and quantity of each magnetically sorted T cell population. Each sorted fraction had its genomic DNA isolated and then quantified by UV absorbance on a Nanodrop 2000c. Reading the germline V gene gives CDR1 MDHEN and CDR2 SYDVKM. V loses 6 bases, J loses 7 bases, and the germline ends lie 12 bases apart. The CDR3, from cysteine to phenylalanine, totals 12 residues. CDR3 DNA only is kept here, 36 bases in frame from base 1.

As concerns this clone: Its antigen is currently not known. It has no much larger one-base neighbor in the sample; base qualities were not kept.

The sequence links TRBV28 to TRBJ1-1; the D gene is possibly TRBD1, with 5 bases matching. Material for sequencing was memory CD4+ T cells from PBMCs. The cell subset or site label for this specimen denotes: CD45RA-negative fraction. The clonotype comes from a man aged 18 to 35 in good health. Some clones in this sample may be carry-over from other donors' samples. Here is the DNA: TGTGCCAGCAGCCTCGTCAGGGATGAAGCTTTCTTT. Its protein product is CASSLVRDEAFF.